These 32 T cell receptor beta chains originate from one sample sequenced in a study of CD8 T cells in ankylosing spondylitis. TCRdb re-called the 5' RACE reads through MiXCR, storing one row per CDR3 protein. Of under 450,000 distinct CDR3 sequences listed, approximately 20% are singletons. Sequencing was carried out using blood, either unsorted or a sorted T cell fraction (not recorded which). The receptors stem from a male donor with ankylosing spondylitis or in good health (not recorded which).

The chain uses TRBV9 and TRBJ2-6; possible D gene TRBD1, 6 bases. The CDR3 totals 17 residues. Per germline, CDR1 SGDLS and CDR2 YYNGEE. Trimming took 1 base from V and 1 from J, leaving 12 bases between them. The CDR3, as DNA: TGTGCCAGCAGCGTACAAGTACAGGGATCTGGGGCCAACGTCCTGACTTTC. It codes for CASSVQVQGSGANVLTF.

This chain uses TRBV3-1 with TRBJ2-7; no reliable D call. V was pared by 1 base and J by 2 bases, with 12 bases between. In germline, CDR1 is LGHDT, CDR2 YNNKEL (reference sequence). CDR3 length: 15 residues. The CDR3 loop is CASSQAWANPYEQYF. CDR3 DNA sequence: TGTGCCAGCAGCCAAGCTTGGGCTAACCCCTACGAGCAGTACTTC.

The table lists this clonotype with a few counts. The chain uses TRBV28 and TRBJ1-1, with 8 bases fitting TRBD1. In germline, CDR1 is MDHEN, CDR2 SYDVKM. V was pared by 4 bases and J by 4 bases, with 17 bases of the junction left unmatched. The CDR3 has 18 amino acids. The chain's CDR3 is CASSSTPDRVLVGTEAFF. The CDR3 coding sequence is TGTGCCAGCAGTTCGACCCCGGACAGGGTCCTCGTCGGCACTGAAGCTTTCTTT.

The CDR3 sequence is CASSAGGTSGNEQFF. CDR3 in DNA: TGTGCCAGCAGCGCGGGAGGGACTAGCGGCAATGAGCAGTTCTTC. This chain joins TRBV9 and TRBJ2-1; the match to TRBD2 covers 11 bases. V gave up 3 bases and J gave up 6 bases; unmatched junction bases: 5. This CDR3 has 15 amino acids. CDR1 is SGDLS, CDR2 YYNGEE, per germline.

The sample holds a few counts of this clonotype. Here the CDR3 DNA reads TGTGCCAGCAGTACCTTCACGCCGGGTCTCTCCTACGAGCAGTACTTC. Protein: CASSTFTPGLSYEQYF. The chain carries TRBV28 and TRBJ2-7; D call uncertain. CDR1 MDHEN and CDR2 SYDVKM come from the germline V gene. The CDR3 runs to 16 residues. Between the trimmed V and J ends, which lost 5 bases and 0 bases, there was a span of 17 bases.

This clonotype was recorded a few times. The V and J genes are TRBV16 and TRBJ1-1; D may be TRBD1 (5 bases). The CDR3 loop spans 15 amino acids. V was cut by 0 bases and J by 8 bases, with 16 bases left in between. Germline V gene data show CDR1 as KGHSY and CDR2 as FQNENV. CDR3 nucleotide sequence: TGTGCCAGCAGCCAATCGGCGGGGAGGGGTTCAGAAGCTTTCTTT. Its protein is CASSQSAGRGSEAFF.

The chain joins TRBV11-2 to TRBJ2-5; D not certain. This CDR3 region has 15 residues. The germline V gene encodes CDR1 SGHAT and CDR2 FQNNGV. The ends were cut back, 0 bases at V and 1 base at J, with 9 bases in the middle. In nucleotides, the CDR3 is TGTGCCAGCAGCTTAGATTGGGGATCCCAAGAGACCCAGTACTTC. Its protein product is CASSLDWGSQETQYF.

In DNA, the CDR3 is TGTGCCAGCAGTTTACTCCCGACCGCGAACTATGGCTACACCTTC. The encoded protein is CASSLLPTANYGYTF. The chain uses TRBV28 and TRBJ1-2; no clear D gene. V shed 2 bases and J shed 2 bases, with 12 bases lying between them. Germline V gives CDR1 MDHEN, CDR2 SYDVKM. The CDR3 is 15 amino acids.

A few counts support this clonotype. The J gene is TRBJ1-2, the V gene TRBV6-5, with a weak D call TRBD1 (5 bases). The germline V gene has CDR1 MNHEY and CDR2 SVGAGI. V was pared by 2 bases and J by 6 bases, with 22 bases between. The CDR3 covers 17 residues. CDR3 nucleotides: TGTGCCAGCAGTTACCTCCGACAGCCTCCCCCGAAGGATGGCTACACCTTC. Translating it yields CASSYLRQPPPKDGYTF.

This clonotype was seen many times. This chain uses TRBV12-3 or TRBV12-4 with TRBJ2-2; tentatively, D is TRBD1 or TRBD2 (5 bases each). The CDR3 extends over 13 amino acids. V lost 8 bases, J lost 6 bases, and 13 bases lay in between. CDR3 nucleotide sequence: TGTGCCAGCTGGTATCGGGGACCCGGGGAGCTGTTTTTT. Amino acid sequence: CASWYRGPGELFF.

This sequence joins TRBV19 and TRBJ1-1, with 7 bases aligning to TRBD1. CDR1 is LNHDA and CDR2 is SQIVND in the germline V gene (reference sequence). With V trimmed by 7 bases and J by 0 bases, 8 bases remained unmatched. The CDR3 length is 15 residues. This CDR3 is CASIRSTGVNTEAFF. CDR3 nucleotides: TGTGCCAGTATAAGGTCAACAGGGGTGAACACTGAAGCTTTCTTT.

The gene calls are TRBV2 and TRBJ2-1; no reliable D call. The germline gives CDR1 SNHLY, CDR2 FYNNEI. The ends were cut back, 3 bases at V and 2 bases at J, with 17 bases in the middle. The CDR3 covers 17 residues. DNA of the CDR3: TGTGCCAGCAGTGATGCGGAAACGGAACCCCCCTACAATGAGCAGTTCTTC. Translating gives CASSDAETEPPYNEQFF.

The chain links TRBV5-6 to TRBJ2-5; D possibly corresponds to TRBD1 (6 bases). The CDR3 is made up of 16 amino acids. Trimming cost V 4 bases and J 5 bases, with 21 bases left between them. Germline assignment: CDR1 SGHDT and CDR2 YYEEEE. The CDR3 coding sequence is TGTGCCAGCAGCACCCCCCGGGACACCCTCGGGGAGACCCAGTACTTC. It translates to CASSTPRDTLGETQYF.

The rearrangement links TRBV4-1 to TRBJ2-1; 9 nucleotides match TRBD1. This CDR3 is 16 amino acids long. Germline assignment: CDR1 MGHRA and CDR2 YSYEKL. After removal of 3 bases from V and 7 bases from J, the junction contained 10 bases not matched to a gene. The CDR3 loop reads CASSQDWGQGTNEQFF. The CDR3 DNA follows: TGCGCCAGCAGCCAGGATTGGGGACAGGGAACGAATGAGCAGTTCTTC.

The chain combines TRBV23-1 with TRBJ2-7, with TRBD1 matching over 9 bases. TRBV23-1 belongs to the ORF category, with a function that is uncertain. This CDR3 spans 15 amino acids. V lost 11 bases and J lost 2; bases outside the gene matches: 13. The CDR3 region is CAPRGTGREAYEQYF. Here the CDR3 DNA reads TGCGCCCCAAGGGGGACAGGGAGGGAAGCCTACGAGCAGTACTTC.

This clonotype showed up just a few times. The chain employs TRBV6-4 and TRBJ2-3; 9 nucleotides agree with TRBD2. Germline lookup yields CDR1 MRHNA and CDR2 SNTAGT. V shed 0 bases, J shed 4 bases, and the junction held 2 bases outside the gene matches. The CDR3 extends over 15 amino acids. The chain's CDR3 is CASSDSRGGPDTQYF. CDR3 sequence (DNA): TGTGCCAGCAGTGACTCGCGGGGGGGCCCAGATACGCAGTATTTT.

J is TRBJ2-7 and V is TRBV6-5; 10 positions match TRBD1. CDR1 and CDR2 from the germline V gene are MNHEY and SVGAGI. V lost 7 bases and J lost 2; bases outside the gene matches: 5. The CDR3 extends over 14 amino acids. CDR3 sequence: CASNWDRGPYEQYF. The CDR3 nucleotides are TGTGCCAGCAATTGGGACAGGGGACCCTACGAGCAGTACTTC.

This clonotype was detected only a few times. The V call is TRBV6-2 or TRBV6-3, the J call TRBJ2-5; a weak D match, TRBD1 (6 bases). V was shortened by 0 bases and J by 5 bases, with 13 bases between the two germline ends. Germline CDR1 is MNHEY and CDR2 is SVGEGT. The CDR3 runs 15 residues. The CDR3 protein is CASSYSGTIGETQYF. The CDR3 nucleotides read TGTGCCAGCAGTTACTCTGGGACAATCGGGGAGACCCAGTACTTC.

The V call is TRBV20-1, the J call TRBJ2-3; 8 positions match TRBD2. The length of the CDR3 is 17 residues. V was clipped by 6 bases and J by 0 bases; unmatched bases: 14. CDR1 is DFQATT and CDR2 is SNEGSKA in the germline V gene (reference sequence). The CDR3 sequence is CSATGRAGAYSTDTQYF. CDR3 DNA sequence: TGCAGTGCGACGGGCAGAGCGGGGGCCTATAGCACAGATACGCAGTATTTT.

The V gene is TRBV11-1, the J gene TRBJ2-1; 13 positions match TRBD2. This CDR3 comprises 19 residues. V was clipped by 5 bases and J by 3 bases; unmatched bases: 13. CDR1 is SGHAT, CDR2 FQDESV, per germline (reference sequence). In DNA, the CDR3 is TGTGCCAGCAGCCGACGGACTAGCGGGGGATCTCTCCTCTACAATGAGCAGTTCTTC. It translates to CASSRRTSGGSLLYNEQFF.

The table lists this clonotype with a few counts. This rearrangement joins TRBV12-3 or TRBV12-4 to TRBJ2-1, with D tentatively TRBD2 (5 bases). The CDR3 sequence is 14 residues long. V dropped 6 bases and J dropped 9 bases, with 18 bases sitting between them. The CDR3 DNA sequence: TGTGCCAGCAGCCACCTCTCGACCCGGGGTGAGCAGTTCTTC. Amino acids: CASSHLSTRGEQFF.

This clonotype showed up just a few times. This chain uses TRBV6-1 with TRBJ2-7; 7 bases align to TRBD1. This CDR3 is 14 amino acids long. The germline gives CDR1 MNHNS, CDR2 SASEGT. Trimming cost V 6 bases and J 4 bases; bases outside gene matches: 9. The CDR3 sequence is CASRPTGFAYEQYF. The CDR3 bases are TGTGCCAGCAGGCCGACAGGGTTTGCGTACGAGCAGTACTTC.

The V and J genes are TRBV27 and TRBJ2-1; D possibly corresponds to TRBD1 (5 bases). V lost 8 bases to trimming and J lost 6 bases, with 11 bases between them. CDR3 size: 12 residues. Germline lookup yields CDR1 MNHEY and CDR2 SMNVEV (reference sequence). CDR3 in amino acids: CASRLGPNEQFF. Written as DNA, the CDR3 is TGTGCCAGCCGCTTGGGGCCCAATGAGCAGTTCTTC.

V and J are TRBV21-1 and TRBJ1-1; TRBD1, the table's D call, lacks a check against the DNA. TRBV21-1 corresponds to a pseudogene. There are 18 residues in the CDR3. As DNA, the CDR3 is TGTGCCAGCAGCAAAGGGAGGTCACAGGGGGTTGGAAACACTGAAGCTTTCTTT. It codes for CASSKGRSQGVGNTEAFF.

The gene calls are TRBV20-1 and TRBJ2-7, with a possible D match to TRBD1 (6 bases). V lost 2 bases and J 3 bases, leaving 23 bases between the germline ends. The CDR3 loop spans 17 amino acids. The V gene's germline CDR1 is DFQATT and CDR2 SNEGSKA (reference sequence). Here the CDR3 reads CSARSPGHLAAGYEQYF. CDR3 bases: TGCAGTGCTAGAAGCCCGGGACACCTAGCCGCGGGCTACGAGCAGTACTTC.

The CDR3 DNA reads as TGTGCCAGCAGCGCCGCCTCCGGGACAGGGCCCTACGAGCAGTACTTC. This translates into CASSAASGTGPYEQYF. V and J are TRBV3-1 and TRBJ2-7; 9 nucleotides match TRBD1. This CDR3 comprises 16 residues. The J segment lost 2 bases and the V segment lost 5 bases, leaving 10 bases of the junction unmatched. The germline gives CDR1 LGHDT, CDR2 YNNKEL (reference sequence).

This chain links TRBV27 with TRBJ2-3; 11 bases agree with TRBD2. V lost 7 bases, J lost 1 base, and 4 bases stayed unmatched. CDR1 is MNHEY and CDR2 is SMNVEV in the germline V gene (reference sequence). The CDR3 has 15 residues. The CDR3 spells CASTLLAGGTDTQYF. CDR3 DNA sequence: TGTGCCAGCACCCTACTAGCGGGGGGCACAGATACGCAGTATTTT.

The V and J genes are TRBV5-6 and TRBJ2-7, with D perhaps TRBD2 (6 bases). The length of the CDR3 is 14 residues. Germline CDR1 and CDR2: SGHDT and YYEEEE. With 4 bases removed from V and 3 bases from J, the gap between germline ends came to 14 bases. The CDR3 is CASSPKVGGYEQYF. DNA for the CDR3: TGTGCCAGCAGCCCGAAGGTGGGGGGCTACGAGCAGTACTTC.

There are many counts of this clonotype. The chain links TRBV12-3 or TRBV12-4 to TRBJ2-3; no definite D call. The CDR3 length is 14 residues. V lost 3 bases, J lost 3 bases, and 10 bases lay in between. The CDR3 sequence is CASSLVARTDTQYF. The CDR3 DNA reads TGTGCCAGCAGTTTGGTGGCTAGGACAGATACGCAGTATTTT.

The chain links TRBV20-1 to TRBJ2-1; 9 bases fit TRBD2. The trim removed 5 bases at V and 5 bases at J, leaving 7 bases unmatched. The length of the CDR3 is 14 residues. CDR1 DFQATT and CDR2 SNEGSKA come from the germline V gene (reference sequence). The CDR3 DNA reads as TGCAGTGCTGAAGGCGGGGGGGCAAACAATGAGCAGTTCTTC. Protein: CSAEGGGANNEQFF.

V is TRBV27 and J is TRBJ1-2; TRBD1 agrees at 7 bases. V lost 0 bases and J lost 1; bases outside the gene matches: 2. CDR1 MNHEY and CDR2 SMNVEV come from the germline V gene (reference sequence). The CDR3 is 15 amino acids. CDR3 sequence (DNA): TGTGCCAGCAGTTTATCACAGGGGCTTAACTATGGCTACACCTTC. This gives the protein CASSLSQGLNYGYTF.

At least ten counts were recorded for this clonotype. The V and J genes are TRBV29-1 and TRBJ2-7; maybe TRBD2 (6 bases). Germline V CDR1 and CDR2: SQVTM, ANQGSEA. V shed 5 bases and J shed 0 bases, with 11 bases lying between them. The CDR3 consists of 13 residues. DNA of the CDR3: TGCAGCGTTAAGGACGGGAGCTCCTACGAGCAGTACTTC. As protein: CSVKDGSSYEQYF.